This TCR beta chain was identified during a study of T cells in localized non-small cell lung cancer. Details on this clone: Antigen unknown.

Findings of the study overall: Adjacent lung was found to contain a median roughly 58 of the top 100 tumor clones. Higher T cell density in the blood was associated with longer overall survival, whereas higher adjacent-lung clonality associated with shorter survival. The greatest T cell clonality was found in uninvolved adjacent lung (higher than in tumor). Analysis by sequencing included only one tumor region, so heterogeneity remains possible.

The protocol was immunoSEQ multiplex PCR, while the TCRdb copy is restricted to in-frame clones and leaves out a portion. The sample contains about 34,000 clones, 85% to 95% of which appear only once. This receptor was identified in a female donor of 60 years or more with stage I lung adenocarcinoma. The sample in question was peripheral blood, obtained before any cancer treatment.

CDR3 protein: CASSDQGNRGYTF. CDR3 nucleotides: TGCGCCAGCAGTGATCAGGGGAATAGGGGCTACACCTTC. The J gene is TRBJ1-2, the V gene TRBV10-1; a possible D gene is TRBD1 (6 bases). Germline values: CDR1 WNHNN, CDR2 SYGVQD (reference sequence). Between the trimmed V and J ends, which lost 3 bases and 8 bases, there was a span of 13 bases. This CDR3 contains 13 residues.